A selection of T cell receptor beta chains follows, all from one sample in a study of spatial heterogeneity in lung cancer. Via MiXCR, TCRdb re-called the 5' RACE reads, giving one row per CDR3 protein. The table lists just under 95,000 distinct CDR3 sequences, approximately 12% of them singletons. The material was PBMCs, obtained at surgery. These receptors originate from a male donor with early-stage non-small cell lung cancer. Both conserved end residues are part of each CDR3. Fields, in order: D gene, J gene, V gene, CDR3 protein. A D gene is named only where the DNA matches it firmly.

>NA|TRBJ2-7|TRBV27
CASSPGGSYREQYF
>NA|TRBJ2-4|TRBV6-5
CASRSRGGWKYF
>NA|TRBJ2-7|TRBV5-1
CASSDSRVLGEQYF
>NA|TRBJ1-1|TRBV12-3/TRBV12-4
CASSRGNLNTEAFF
>NA|TRBJ2-3|TRBV29-1
CSTRTNTDTQYF
>NA|TRBJ1-2|TRBV15
CATSRDGPSYTF
>NA|TRBJ2-5|TRBV7-2
CASSFDQGRETQYF
>NA|TRBJ2-4|TRBV7-3
CASSQGPSLGIAKNIQYF
>NA|TRBJ1-1|TRBV7-3
CASSLSENTEAFF
>NA|TRBJ1-1|TRBV27
CASANPGTEAFF
>TRBD2|TRBJ2-7|TRBV28
CASSPGAAGTSSYEQYF
>NA|TRBJ1-6|TRBV6-2/TRBV6-3
CASSPGDLNSPLHF
>NA|TRBJ1-1|TRBV27
CASSPRQRLNTEAFF
>TRBD1|TRBJ2-7|TRBV11-2
CASSSYLTTGGYYEQYF
>NA|TRBJ1-2|TRBV14
CASSQAGKSNYGYTF
>TRBD1|TRBJ2-1|TRBV14
CASSRSGGSLYNEQFF
>NA|TRBJ2-5|TRBV27
CASSGEGETQYF
>TRBD1|TRBJ1-2|TRBV6-1
CATSLHSTGTGGYTF
>TRBD1|TRBJ2-3|TRBV11-3
CASSSRDSGRTDTQYF
>NA|TRBJ2-7|TRBV4-1
CASSQDGGRPDREQYF
>NA|TRBJ1-1|TRBV11-3
CASSLEQATEAFF
>TRBD1|TRBJ1-5|TRBV19
CASSMTQGAGQPQHF
>NA|TRBJ2-7|TRBV30
CAWSRAPSSYEQYF
>NA|TRBJ2-3|TRBV7-8
CASSVGSASTDTQYF
>NA|TRBJ2-5|TRBV7-2
CASSLDVETQYF
>NA|TRBJ2-1|TRBV9
CASSFADEQFF
>NA|TRBJ1-5|TRBV20-1
CSARPFEGNQPQHF
>NA|TRBJ2-1|TRBV5-1
CASSLPSGHYNEQFF
>TRBD2|TRBJ2-7|TRBV20-1
CSADPTSGSPDEQYF
>TRBD1|TRBJ2-4|TRBV20-1
CSARDRTGDIQYF
>NA|TRBJ2-3|TRBV5-1
CASSRDSSTDTQYF
>NA|TRBJ2-2|TRBV7-6
CASSLGGSNTGELFF
>NA|TRBJ2-7|TRBV2
CASIPASAHEQYF
>NA|TRBJ2-2|TRBV9
CASTTNTGELFF
>TRBD2|TRBJ2-1|TRBV10-2
CASSDWAGEYNEQFF
>TRBD1|TRBJ2-6|TRBV5-6
CASSWGQPYSGANVLTF
>NA|TRBJ2-3|TRBV11-3
CASSLDRDTLYF
>NA|TRBJ2-5|TRBV2
CASSVRIQGETQYF
>NA|TRBJ2-7|TRBV11-1
CASSLAGGDPYEQYF
>NA|TRBJ2-7|TRBV28
CASSLMEDRSYEQYF
>NA|TRBJ2-3|TRBV6-2/TRBV6-3
CASSYPSRADTQYF